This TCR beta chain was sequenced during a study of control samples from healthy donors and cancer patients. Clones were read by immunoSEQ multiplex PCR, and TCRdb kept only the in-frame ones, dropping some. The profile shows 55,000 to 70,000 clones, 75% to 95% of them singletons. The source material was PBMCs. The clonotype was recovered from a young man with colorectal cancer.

The CDR3 DNA reads as TGTGCCATCAGTGGACAGGGGGCAATGGGCGGGGAGCTGTTTTTT. This gives the protein CAISGQGAMGGELFF. V is TRBV10-3 and J is TRBJ2-2; 10 positions match TRBD1. The CDR3 sequence is 15 residues long. Germline V gene sequence: CDR1 ENHRY, CDR2 SYGVKD. Losses at the gene ends were 4 bases for V and 7 bases for J; bases not matched to a gene: 6.